The present TCR beta chain was sequenced within a study of cytomegalovirus exposure and HLA in healthy donors. Study-wide findings and caveats: Immune exposure was documented only through CMV serostatus. When presence/absence was analysed, sequencing depth was taken to be roughly uniform across donors. In a later analysis, at a false discovery rate of 0.05, 15,000 to 20,000 TCR beta sequences matched HLA alleles.

The PCR employed 60 Vbeta primers together with 13 Jbeta primers. The data were produced by immunoSEQ multiplex PCR, yet TCRdb's version contains in-frame clones alone and is incomplete. Of 150,000 to 200,000 clones in the sample, 70% to 80% were seen once. Note on this clone: Its antigen is unidentified.

Sequencing was carried out using PBMCs. The source of this sequence is a man aged 18-30 years in good health and CMV-seropositive.

The CDR3 loop reads CASSFSSEKLFF. The CDR3, as DNA: TGTGCCAGCAGTTTTTCTTCTGAAAAACTGTTTTTT. The rearrangement joins TRBV28 to TRBJ1-4; D not resolved. V lost 3 bases and J 7 bases, leaving 6 bases between the germline ends. CDR3 length: 12 residues. CDR1 MDHEN and CDR2 SYDVKM come from the germline V gene.